Each of the 22 T cell receptor beta chains below was sequenced from the same sample in a study of beta chain features in type 1 diabetes. Study-wide findings and caveats: A moderate, significant TCRB CDR3 shortening appeared in type 1 diabetes across four CD4+ subsets.

Reverse transcribing all isolated RNA meant expressed TCRB transcripts were sequenced. Profiling relied on immunoSEQ multiplex PCR, and the TCRdb table lists in-frame clones only, not all of them. This table holds about 340,000 clones, roughly 13% found once. Their antigens are not known. Material for sequencing was naive CD4+ T cells from blood. The receptors originated from a young woman with type 1 diabetes.

This clone was recorded a few times. V gene TRBV2 combines with J gene TRBJ2-1; 9 bases fit TRBD2. V lost 0 bases to trimming and J lost 5 bases; unmatched junction nucleotides: 5. Germline V gene sequence: CDR1 SNHLY, CDR2 FYNNEI. This CDR3 comprises 16 residues. The CDR3 nucleotides read TGTGCCAGCAGTGAAGCCCGAGCTAGCGGGAACAATGAGCAGTTCTTC. Translation: CASSEARASGNNEQFF.

This clone was found a few times. V and J are TRBV7-2 and TRBJ2-2; 7 bases map to TRBD1. The CDR3 sequence is 16 residues long. Germline V gene data show CDR1 as SGHTA and CDR2 as FQGNSA. With 5 bases clipped from V and 5 bases from J, the junction kept 11 bases outside the gene matches. CDR3 sequence reads: CASSDLGTVVTGELFF. The CDR3, as DNA: TGTGCCAGCAGCGATCTCGGGACAGTTGTTACCGGGGAGCTGTTTTTT.

The chain uses TRBV19 and TRBJ2-7, with TRBD2 identical over 7 bases. Germline trimming cut 5 bases from V and 3 bases from J; bases unmatched to any gene: 1. CDR1 LNHDA and CDR2 SQIVND come from the germline V gene (reference sequence). CDR3 size: 12 residues. CDR3: CASSSGGYEQYF. Written as DNA, the CDR3 is TGTGCCAGTAGTTCGGGGGGCTACGAGCAGTACTTC.

This clone occurred a few times. The sample has other DNA sequences that encode this CDR3 too. The CDR3 DNA sequence: TGTGCCACCAGCAGAGATAGGGGAAATCAGCCCCAGCATTTT. Its translation: CATSRDRGNQPQHF. The chain couples TRBV15 to TRBJ1-5; a possible D gene is TRBD1 (5 bases). Germline CDR1 LNHNV, CDR2 YYDKDF (reference sequence). Trimming stripped 0 bases from V and 4 bases from J, with 7 bases between. This CDR3 has 14 residues. The entire variable domain, with the rest obtained from reference TRBV15 and TRBJ1-5, is as follows: DAMVIQNPRYQVTQFGKPVTLSCSQTLNHNVMYWYQQKSSQAPKLLFHYYDKDFNNEADTPDNFQSRRPNTSFCFLDIRSPGLGDTAMYLCATSRDRGNQPQHFGDGTRLSIL.

The chain links TRBV9 to TRBJ1-2; 7 bases match TRBD1. The CDR3 is 15 amino acids. Germline V lookup: CDR1 SGDLS, CDR2 YYNGEE. J was trimmed by 3 bases and V by 6 bases; bases with no gene match: 11. CDR3 sequence (DNA): TGTGCCAGCACCGGGGGGGGGACAGCCCACTATGGCTACACCTTC. Encoded protein: CASTGGGTAHYGYTF.

This clone has a handful of counts. CDR3: CATSKTVTFNYGYTF. The CDR3 nucleotides are TGTGCCACAAGTAAGACAGTGACGTTTAACTATGGCTACACCTTC. The rearrangement joins TRBV6-5 to TRBJ1-2, with D perhaps matching TRBD1 (5 bases). Germline V gene data show CDR1 as MNHEY and CDR2 as SVGAGI. CDR3 length: 15 residues. Trimming removed 10 bases at V and 1 base at J, with 19 bases between.

This clone has just a few counts. The chain has TRBV11-2 and TRBJ2-3; 10 bases agree with TRBD2. Germline values: CDR1 SGHAT, CDR2 FQNNGV. CDR3 length: 16 amino acids. The J segment lost 6 bases and the V segment lost 3 bases, leaving 9 bases of the junction unmatched. The CDR3 DNA follows: TGTGCCAGCAGCTTTACTAGCGGGGTCCTCTCCGATACGCAGTATTTT. This sequence encodes CASSFTSGVLSDTQYF.

This clone occurred a few times. The chain has TRBV11-2 and TRBJ2-4, with no clear D. Looked up from germline, CDR1 is SGHAT and CDR2 is FQNNGV. The CDR3 has 17 residues. Trimming shortened V by 6 bases and J by 0 bases, and 18 bases separated the two germline ends. DNA of the CDR3: TGTGCCAGCAGGACGTTCGGTCAGGCACTAGCCAAAAACATTCAGTACTTC. Encoded protein: CASRTFGQALAKNIQYF.

V gene TRBV7-2 combines with J gene TRBJ2-3, with D possibly matching TRBD2 (6 bases). Trimming stripped 5 bases from V and 0 bases from J, with 18 bases between. CDR1 and CDR2 from the germline V gene are SGHTA and FQGNSA. This CDR3 region has 17 residues. CDR3 DNA: TGTGCCAGCAGCGGGGAAGCCCGACTAGTCAGCACAGATACGCAGTATTTT. It codes for CASSGEARLVSTDTQYF.

This chain connects TRBV9 to TRBJ1-1; D is unresolved. Germline V lookup: CDR1 SGDLS, CDR2 YYNGEE. This CDR3 is built from 13 residues. V was pared by 3 bases and J by 8 bases, with 14 bases between. This chain's CDR3 is CASSATRDREAFF. DNA of the CDR3: TGTGCCAGCAGCGCTACACGGGATAGGGAAGCTTTCTTT. Supplemented by reference TRBV9 and TRBJ1-1, the full variable domain reads DSGVTQTPKHLITATGQRVTLRCSPRSGDLSVYWYQQSLDQGLQFLIQYYNGEERAKGNILERFSAQQFPDLHSELNLSSLELGDSALYFCASSATRDREAFFGQGTRLTVV.

In this sample, this clone turned up a few times. CDR3 in amino acids: CASSLGLSGRADEQFF. The CDR3 DNA sequence: TGCGCCAGCAGCTTGGGTCTGAGCGGGAGGGCCGATGAGCAGTTCTTC. V is TRBV5-1 and J is TRBJ2-1; TRBD2 agrees at 10 bases. V shed 0 bases, J shed 8 bases, and the junction held 8 bases outside the gene matches. This CDR3 spans 16 amino acids. CDR1 and CDR2 from the germline V gene are SGHRS and YFSETQ. Drawing the rest from reference TRBV5-1 and TRBJ2-1, the complete variable domain is KAGVTQTPRYLIKTRGQQVTLSCSPISGHRSVSWYQQTPGQGLQFLFEYFSETQRNKGNFPGRFSGRQFSNSRSEMNVSTLELGDSALYLCASSLGLSGRADEQFFGPGTRLTVL.

The sample holds a few counts of this clone. V and J are TRBV19 and TRBJ1-1; D is undetermined. CDR1 is LNHDA and CDR2 is SQIVND in the germline V gene (reference sequence). CDR3 size: 17 residues. V was pared by 2 bases and J by 1 base, with 17 bases between. CDR3 residues: CASSIIYSVLRNTEAFF. CDR3 coding DNA: TGTGCCAGTAGTATAATTTATTCGGTGTTACGGAACACTGAAGCTTTCTTT.

This clone was counted a few times. V usage is TRBV27 and J usage is TRBJ2-7; D not certain. The CDR3 has 12 residues. Deletions cut 8 bases from V and 7 bases from J, with 15 bases between. CDR1 and CDR2 (germline): MNHEY, SMNVEV (reference sequence). The CDR3 reads CASLGWVGEQYF. The CDR3 region has the DNA TGTGCCAGCCTCGGGTGGGTTGGAGAGCAGTACTTC.

The V and J genes are TRBV5-4 and TRBJ2-1, with 10 bases identical to TRBD2. The V gene end was trimmed by 4 bases and the J gene end by 4 bases; junction bases not matched to a gene: 8. The CDR3 contains 16 residues. Germline V gene data show CDR1 as SGHNT and CDR2 as YYREEE (reference sequence). CDR3 amino acids: CASSGNGLAVYNEQFF. As DNA, the CDR3 is TGTGCCAGCAGCGGAAACGGACTAGCGGTTTACAATGAGCAGTTCTTC. Full variable domain (outside the CDR3, taken from reference TRBV5-4 and TRBJ2-1): ETGVTQSPTHLIKTRGQQVTLRCSSQSGHNTVSWYQQALGQGPQFIFQYYREEENGRGNFPPRFSGLQFPNYSSELNVNALELDDSALYLCASSGNGLAVYNEQFFGPGTRLTVL.

This clone was observed a few times. The rearrangement links TRBV5-1 to TRBJ2-1; 8 bases line up with TRBD1. The CDR3 runs 16 residues. V shed 2 bases, J shed 8 bases, and the junction held 12 bases outside the gene matches. Germline CDR1 is SGHRS and CDR2 is YFSETQ. Written as DNA, the CDR3 is TGCGCCAGCAGCTTAATTAGAGGACAGGGATTAGATGAGCAGTTCTTC. Protein sequence: CASSLIRGQGLDEQFF.

This chain links TRBV7-2 with TRBJ2-1, with D hard to call. CDR1 is SGHTA, CDR2 FQGNSA, per germline. Between the trimmed V and J ends, which lost 2 bases and 4 bases, there was a span of 6 bases. The CDR3 is made up of 13 amino acids. CDR3 bases: TGTGCCAGCAGCTTAAACTCATACAATGAGCAGTTCTTC. It encodes CASSLNSYNEQFF.

This clone was detected only a few times. This chain joins TRBV28 and TRBJ2-7; no clear D gene. The germline V gene encodes CDR1 MDHEN and CDR2 SYDVKM. V was shortened by 3 bases and J by 3 bases, with 15 bases between the two germline ends. The CDR3 contains 15 residues. The CDR3 DNA reads as TGTGCCAGCAGTTTGGCGTTGCGGTTTGGCTACGAGCAGTACTTC. It encodes CASSLALRFGYEQYF.

The chain carries TRBV9 and TRBJ2-5; 8 bases align to TRBD2. With V trimmed by 3 bases and J by 1 base, 8 bases remained unmatched. CDR1 SGDLS and CDR2 YYNGEE come from the germline V gene. This CDR3 is built from 16 residues. CDR3 sequence reads: CASSALSTSGQETQYF. The CDR3 DNA sequence: TGTGCCAGCAGCGCCCTTTCTACTAGCGGCCAAGAGACCCAGTACTTC.

This clone was seen a few times. For the CDR3, the DNA is TGTGCCAGCAGTCCCGGACACCTCCAAGAGACCCAGTACTTC. It yields the protein CASSPGHLQETQYF. The chain is built from TRBV28 and TRBJ2-5, with D possibly matching TRBD1 (5 bases). Trimming stripped 5 bases from V and 1 base from J, with 11 bases between. CDR3 length equals 14 residues. Germline loops: CDR1 MDHEN, CDR2 SYDVKM.

There are a few counts of this clone. The chain recombines TRBV7-2 with TRBJ2-5; 9 positions agree with TRBD2. CDR1 is SGHTA, CDR2 FQGNSA, per germline. J gave up 2 bases and V 1 base, and 14 bases lay outside the gene matches. CDR3 length: 19 residues. CDR3 protein: CASSLVAVGLAGNQETQYF. CDR3 DNA sequence: TGTGCCAGCAGCTTAGTCGCAGTGGGGCTAGCGGGGAATCAAGAGACCCAGTACTTC.

The sample holds a few counts of this clone. The chain recombines TRBV29-1 with TRBJ2-1, with 8 positions matching TRBD2. Losses at the gene ends were 4 bases for V and 7 bases for J; bases not matched to a gene: 9. The CDR3 sequence is 14 residues long. Looked up from germline, CDR1 is SQVTM and CDR2 is ANQGSEA. DNA for the CDR3: TGCAGCGTTGGTCCGGGACTAGGAAATAATGAGCAGTTCTTC. Protein: CSVGPGLGNNEQFF.

In DNA form, the CDR3 reads TGCAGCGCCCCGACTAGCGGGAGCACCGAGCAGTTCTTC. Translated, it gives CSAPTSGSTEQFF. The chain links TRBV29-1 to TRBJ2-1; 12 bases fit TRBD2. Germline CDR1 reads SQVTM; CDR2 reads ANQGSEA. The CDR3 runs to 13 residues. The V segment lost 7 bases and the J segment 10 bases; nucleotides outside the gene matches: 8.